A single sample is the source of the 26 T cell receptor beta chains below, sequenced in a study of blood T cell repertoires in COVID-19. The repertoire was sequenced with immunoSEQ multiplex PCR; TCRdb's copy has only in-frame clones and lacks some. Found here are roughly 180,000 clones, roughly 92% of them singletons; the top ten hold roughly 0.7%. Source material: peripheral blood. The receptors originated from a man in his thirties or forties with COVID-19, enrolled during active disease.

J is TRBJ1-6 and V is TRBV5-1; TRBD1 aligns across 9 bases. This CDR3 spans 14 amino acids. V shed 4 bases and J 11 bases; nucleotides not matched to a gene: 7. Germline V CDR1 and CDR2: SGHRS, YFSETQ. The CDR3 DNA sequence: TGCGCCAGCAGCCAACGGGACAGGGAACCACCCCTCCACTTT. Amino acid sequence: CASSQRDREPPLHF.

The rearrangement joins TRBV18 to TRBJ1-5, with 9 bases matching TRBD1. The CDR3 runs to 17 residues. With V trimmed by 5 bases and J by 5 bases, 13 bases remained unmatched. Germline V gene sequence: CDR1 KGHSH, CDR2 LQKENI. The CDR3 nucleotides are TGTGCCAGCTCAACCACCCCCGGGACAGGGACCGATCAGCCCCAGCATTTT. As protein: CASSTTPGTGTDQPQHF.

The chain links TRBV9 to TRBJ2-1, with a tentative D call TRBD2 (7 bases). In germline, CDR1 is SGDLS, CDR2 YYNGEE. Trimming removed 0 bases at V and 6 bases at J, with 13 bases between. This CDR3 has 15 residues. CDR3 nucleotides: TGTGCCAGCAGCGTAGCGGGGGGCACCCCCAATGAGCAGTTCTTC. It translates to CASSVAGGTPNEQFF.

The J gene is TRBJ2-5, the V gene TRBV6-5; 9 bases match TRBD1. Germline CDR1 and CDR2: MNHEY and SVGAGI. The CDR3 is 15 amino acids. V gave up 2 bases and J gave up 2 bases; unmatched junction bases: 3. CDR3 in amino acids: CASSYRDRAQETQYF. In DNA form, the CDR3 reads TGTGCCAGCAGTTACCGGGACAGGGCACAAGAGACCCAGTACTTC.

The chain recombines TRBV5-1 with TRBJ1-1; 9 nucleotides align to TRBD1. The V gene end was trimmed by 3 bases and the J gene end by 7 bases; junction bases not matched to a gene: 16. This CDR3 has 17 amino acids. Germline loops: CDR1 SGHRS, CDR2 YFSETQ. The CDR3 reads CASSSYLQGAYGNEAFF. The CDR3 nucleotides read TGCGCCAGCAGCTCTTACTTACAGGGGGCGTATGGGAATGAAGCTTTCTTT.

The CDR3 bases are TGTGCCAGCAGCTTAATAGGGGATCGGGCAGATACGCAGTATTTT. Its translation: CASSLIGDRADTQYF. This chain joins TRBV7-3 and TRBJ2-3; tentatively, D is TRBD1 (5 bases). CDR3 length equals 15 residues. The germline V gene has CDR1 SGHTA and CDR2 FQGTGA. The V gene lost 1 base and the J gene lost 4 bases, with 12 bases spanning the gap.

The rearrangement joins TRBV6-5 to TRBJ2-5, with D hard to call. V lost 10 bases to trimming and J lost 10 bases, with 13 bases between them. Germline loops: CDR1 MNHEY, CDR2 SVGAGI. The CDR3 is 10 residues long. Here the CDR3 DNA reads TGTGCCATAGGAGAGGAAAGCCAGTACTTC. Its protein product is CAIGEESQYF.

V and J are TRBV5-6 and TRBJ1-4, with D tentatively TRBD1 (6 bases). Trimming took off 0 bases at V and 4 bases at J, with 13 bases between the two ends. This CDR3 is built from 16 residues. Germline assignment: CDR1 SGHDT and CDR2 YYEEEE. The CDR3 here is CASSLGGQPNNEKLFF. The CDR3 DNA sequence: TGTGCCAGCAGCTTGGGTGGACAGCCCAATAATGAAAAACTGTTTTTT.

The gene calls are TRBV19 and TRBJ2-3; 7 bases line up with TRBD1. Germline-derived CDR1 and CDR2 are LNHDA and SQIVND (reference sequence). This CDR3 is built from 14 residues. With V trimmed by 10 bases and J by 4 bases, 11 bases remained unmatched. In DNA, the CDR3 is TGTGCCACTCGACTCGAGGGGGCTGCAGATACGCAGTATTTT. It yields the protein CATRLEGAADTQYF.

The CDR3 nucleotides read TGTGCCAGCAGTTCCAGACTAGCGGGAGGCAAAAACATTCAGTACTTC. Its translation is CASSSRLAGGKNIQYF. This chain uses TRBV6-5 with TRBJ2-4, with 13 bases that match TRBD2. The CDR3 contains 16 residues. Germline V lookup: CDR1 MNHEY, CDR2 SVGAGI. V lost 4 bases and J lost 3; bases outside the gene matches: 3.

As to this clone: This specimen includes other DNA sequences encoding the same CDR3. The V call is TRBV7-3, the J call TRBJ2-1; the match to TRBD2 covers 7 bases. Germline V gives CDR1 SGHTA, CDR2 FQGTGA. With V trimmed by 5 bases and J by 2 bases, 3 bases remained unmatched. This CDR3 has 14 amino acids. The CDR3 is CASSPGLAYNEQFF. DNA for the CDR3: TGTGCCAGCAGCCCCGGACTAGCCTACAATGAGCAGTTCTTC.

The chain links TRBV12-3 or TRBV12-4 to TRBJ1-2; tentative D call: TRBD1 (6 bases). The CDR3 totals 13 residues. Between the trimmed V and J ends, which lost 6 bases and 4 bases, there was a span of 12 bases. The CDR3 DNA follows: TGTGCCAGCAGGCGAACAGGGTCCTATGGCTACACCTTC. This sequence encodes CASRRTGSYGYTF.

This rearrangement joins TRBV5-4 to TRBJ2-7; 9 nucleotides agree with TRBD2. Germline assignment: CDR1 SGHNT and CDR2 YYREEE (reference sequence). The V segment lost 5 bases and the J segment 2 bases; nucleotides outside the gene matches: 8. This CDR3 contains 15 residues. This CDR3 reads CASSGGRTSAYEQYF. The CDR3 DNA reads TGTGCCAGCAGTGGGGGAAGGACTAGCGCCTACGAGCAGTACTTC.

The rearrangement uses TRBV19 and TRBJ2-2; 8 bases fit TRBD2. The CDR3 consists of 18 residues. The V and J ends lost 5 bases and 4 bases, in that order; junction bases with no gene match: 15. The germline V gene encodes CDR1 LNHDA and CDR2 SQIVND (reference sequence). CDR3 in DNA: TGTGCCAGTAGTCCTAGGCGAGCGGGGGTCTATAGCACCGGGGAGCTGTTTTTT. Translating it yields CASSPRRAGVYSTGELFF.

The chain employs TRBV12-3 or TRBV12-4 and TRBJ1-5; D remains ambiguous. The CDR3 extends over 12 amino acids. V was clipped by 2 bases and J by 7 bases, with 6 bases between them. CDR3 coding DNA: TGTGCCAGCAGTTTACCTAACCAGCCCCAGCATTTT. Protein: CASSLPNQPQHF.

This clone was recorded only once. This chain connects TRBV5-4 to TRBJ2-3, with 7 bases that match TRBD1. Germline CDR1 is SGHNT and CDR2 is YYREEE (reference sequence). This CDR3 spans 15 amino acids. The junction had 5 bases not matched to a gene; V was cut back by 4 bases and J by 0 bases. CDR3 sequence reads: CASSKPGQSTDTQYF. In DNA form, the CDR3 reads TGTGCCAGCAGCAAGCCGGGACAGAGCACAGATACGCAGTATTTT. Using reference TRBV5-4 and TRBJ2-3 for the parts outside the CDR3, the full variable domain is ETGVTQSPTHLIKTRGQQVTLRCSSQSGHNTVSWYQQALGQGPQFIFQYYREEENGRGNFPPRFSGLQFPNYSSELNVNALELDDSALYLCASSKPGQSTDTQYFGPGTRLTVL.

The CDR3 sequence: CASSTSGTGGGTEAFF. As DNA, the CDR3 is TGTGCCAGCAGCACATCCGGGACAGGGGGCGGGACTGAAGCTTTCTTT. The chain employs TRBV7-9 and TRBJ1-1; 12 bases match TRBD1. Germline assignment: CDR1 SEHNR and CDR2 FQNEAQ (reference sequence). The CDR3 extends over 16 amino acids. V was pared by 5 bases and J by 5 bases, with 9 bases of the junction left unmatched. Looking up the rest from reference TRBV7-9 and TRBJ1-1 gives the full variable domain: DTGVSQNPRHKITKRGQNVTFRCDPISEHNRLYWYRQTLGQGPEFLTYFQNEAQLEKSRLLSDRFSAERPKGSFSTLEIQRTEQGDSAMYLCASSTSGTGGGTEAFFGQGTRLTVV.

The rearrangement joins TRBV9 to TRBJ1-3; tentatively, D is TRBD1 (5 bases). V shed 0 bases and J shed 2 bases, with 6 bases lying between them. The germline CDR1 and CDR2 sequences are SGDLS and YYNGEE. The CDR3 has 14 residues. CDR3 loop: CASSVEGTGNTIYF. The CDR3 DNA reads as TGTGCCAGCAGCGTAGAGGGGACTGGAAACACCATATATTTT.

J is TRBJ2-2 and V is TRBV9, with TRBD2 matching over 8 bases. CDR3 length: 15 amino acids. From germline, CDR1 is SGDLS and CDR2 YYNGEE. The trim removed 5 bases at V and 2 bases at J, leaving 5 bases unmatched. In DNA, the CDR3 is TGTGCCAGCAGTGCGGGGGGCGCTAACACCGGGGAGCTGTTTTTT. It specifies CASSAGGANTGELFF.

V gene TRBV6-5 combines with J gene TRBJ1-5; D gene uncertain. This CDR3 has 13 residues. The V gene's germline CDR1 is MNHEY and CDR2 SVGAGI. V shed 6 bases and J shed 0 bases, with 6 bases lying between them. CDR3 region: CASRDFSNQPQHF. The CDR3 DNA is TGTGCCAGCAGAGACTTTAGCAATCAGCCCCAGCATTTT.

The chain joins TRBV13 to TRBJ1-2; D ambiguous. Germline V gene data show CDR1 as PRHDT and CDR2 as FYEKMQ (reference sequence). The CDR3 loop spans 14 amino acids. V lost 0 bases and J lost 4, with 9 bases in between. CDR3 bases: TGTGCCAGCAGCTTAGGGGAGTCGAGCTATGGCTACACCTTC. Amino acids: CASSLGESSYGYTF.

Written as DNA, the CDR3 is TGTGCCACAGGGCAGCTAGCGGGGGGCACAGATACGCAGTATTTT. Its protein product is CATGQLAGGTDTQYF. The genes are TRBV6-5 and TRBJ2-3, with 10 bases fitting TRBD2. The CDR3 covers 15 residues. Germline V lookup: CDR1 MNHEY, CDR2 SVGAGI. Trimming took 10 bases from V and 1 from J; bases not matched to a gene: 8.

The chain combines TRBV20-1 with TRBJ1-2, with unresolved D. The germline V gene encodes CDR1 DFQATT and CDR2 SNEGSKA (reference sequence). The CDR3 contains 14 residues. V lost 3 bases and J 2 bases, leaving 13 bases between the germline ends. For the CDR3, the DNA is TGCAGTGCTAGTTTGGAGGGATCCAACTATGGCTACACCTTC. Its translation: CSASLEGSNYGYTF.

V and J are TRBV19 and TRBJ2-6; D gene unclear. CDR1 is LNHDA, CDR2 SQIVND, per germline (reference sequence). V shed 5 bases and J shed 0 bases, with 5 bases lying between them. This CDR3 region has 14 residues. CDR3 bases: TGTGCCAGTAGTGGTAGCTCTGGGGCCAACGTCCTGACTTTC. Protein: CASSGSSGANVLTF.

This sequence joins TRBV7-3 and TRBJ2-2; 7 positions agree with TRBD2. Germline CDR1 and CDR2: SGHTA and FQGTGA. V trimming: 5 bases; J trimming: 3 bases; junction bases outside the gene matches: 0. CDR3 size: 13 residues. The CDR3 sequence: CASSRGDTGELFF. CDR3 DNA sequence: TGTGCCAGCAGCCGGGGGGACACCGGGGAGCTGTTTTTT.

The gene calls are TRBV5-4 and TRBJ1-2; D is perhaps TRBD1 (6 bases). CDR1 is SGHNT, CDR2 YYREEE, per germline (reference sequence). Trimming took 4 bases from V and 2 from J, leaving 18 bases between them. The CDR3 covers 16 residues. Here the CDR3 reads CASSTTGGSGNYGYTF. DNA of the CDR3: TGTGCCAGCAGCACAACGGGGGGCTCAGGGAACTATGGCTACACCTTC. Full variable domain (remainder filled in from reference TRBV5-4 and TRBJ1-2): ETGVTQSPTHLIKTRGQQVTLRCSSQSGHNTVSWYQQALGQGPQFIFQYYREEENGRGNFPPRFSGLQFPNYSSELNVNALELDDSALYLCASSTTGGSGNYGYTFGSGTRLTVV.